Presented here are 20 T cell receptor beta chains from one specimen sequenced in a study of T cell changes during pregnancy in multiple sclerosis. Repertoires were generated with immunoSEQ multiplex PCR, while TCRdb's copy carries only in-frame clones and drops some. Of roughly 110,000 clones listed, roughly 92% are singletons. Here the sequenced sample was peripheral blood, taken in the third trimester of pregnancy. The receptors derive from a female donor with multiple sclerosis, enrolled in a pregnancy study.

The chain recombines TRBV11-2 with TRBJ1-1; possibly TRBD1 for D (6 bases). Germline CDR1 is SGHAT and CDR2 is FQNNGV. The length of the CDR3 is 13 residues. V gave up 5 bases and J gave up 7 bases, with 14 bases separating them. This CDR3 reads CASSRNRAIEAFF. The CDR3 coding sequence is TGTGCCAGCAGCCGAAACAGGGCTATTGAAGCTTTCTTT.

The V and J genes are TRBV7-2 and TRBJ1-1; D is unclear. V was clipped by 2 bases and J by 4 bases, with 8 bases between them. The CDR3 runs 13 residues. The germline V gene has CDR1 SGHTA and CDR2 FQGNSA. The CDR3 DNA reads TGTGCCAGCAGCTTACTATTCGGCACTGAAGCTTTCTTT. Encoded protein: CASSLLFGTEAFF.

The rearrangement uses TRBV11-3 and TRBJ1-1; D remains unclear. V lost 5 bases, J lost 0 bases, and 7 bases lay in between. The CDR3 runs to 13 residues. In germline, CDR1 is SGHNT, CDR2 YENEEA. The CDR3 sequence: CASSASMNTEAFF. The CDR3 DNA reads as TGTGCCAGCAGCGCCTCTATGAACACTGAAGCTTTCTTT.

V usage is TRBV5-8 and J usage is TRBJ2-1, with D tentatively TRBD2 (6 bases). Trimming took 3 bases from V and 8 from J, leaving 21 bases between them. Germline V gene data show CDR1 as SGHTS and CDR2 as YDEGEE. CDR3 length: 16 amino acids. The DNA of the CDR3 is TGTGCCAGCAGCTGGGAACGGGGGTCAGGTATAGATGAGCAGTTCTTC. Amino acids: CASSWERGSGIDEQFF.

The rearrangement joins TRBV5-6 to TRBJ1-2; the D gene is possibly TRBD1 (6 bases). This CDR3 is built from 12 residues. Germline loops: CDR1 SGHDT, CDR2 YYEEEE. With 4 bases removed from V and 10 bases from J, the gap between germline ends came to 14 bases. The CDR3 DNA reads TGTGCCAGCAGCGTTGTGCAGGGACACTACACCTTC. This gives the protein CASSVVQGHYTF.

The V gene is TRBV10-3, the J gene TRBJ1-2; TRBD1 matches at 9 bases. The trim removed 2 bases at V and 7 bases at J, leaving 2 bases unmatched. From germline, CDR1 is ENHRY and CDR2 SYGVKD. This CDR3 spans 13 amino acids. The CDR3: CAISEDRGGGYTF. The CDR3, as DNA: TGTGCCATCAGTGAGGACAGGGGGGGTGGCTACACCTTC.

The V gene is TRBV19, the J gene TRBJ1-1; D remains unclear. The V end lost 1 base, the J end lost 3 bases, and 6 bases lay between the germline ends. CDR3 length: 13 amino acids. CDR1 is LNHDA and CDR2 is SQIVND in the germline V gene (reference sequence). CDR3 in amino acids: CASSIVRDTEAFF. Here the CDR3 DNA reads TGTGCCAGTAGTATAGTCCGGGACACTGAAGCTTTCTTT.

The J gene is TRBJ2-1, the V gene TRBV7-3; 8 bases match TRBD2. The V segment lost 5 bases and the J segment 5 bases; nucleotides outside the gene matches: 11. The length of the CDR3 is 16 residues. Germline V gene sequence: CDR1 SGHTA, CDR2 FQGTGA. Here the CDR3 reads CASSLWGLAGHNEQFF. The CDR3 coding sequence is TGTGCCAGCAGCCTCTGGGGATTAGCGGGGCACAATGAGCAGTTCTTC.

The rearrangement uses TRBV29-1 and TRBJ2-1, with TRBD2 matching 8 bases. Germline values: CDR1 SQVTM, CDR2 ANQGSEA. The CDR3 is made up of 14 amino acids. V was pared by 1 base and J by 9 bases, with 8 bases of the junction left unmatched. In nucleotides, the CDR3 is TGCAGCGTTGAAGCGGGGGGGTTTGGTGCTGAGCAGTTCTTC. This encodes CSVEAGGFGAEQFF.

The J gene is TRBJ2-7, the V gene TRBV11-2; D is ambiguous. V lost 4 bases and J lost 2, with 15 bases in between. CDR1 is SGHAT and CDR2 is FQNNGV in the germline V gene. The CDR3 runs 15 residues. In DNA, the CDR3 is TGTGCCAGCAGCTCCCCACTCAGGCCCACCTACGAGCAGTACTTC. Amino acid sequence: CASSSPLRPTYEQYF.

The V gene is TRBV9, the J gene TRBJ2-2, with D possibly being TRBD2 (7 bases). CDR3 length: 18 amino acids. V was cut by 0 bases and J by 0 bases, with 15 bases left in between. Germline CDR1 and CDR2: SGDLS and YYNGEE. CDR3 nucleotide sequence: TGTGCCAGCAGCGTAGCGGGGGGCCCGTTCGCGAACACCGGGGAGCTGTTTTTT. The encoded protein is CASSVAGGPFANTGELFF.

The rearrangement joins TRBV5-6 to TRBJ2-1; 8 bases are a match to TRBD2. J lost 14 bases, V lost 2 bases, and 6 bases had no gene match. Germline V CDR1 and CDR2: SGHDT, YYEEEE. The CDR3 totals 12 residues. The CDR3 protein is CASSFGTSFKFF. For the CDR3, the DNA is TGTGCCAGCAGCTTTGGGACTAGTTTCAAGTTCTTC.

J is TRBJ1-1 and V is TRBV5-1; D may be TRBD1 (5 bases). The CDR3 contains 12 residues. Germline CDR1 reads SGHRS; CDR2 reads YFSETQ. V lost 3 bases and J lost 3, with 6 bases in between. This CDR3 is CASSWGDTEAFF. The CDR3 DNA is TGCGCCAGCAGCTGGGGGGACACTGAAGCTTTCTTT.

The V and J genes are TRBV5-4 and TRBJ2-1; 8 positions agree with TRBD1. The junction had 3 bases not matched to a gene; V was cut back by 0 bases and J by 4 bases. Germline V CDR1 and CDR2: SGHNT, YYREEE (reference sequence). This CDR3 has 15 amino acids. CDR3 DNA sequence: TGTGCCAGCAGCTTGGGCAGGGGGCTTTACAATGAGCAGTTCTTC. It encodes CASSLGRGLYNEQFF.

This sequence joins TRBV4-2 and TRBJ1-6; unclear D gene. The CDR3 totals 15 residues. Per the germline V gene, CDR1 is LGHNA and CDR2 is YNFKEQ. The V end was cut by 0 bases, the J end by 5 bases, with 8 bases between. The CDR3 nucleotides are TGTGCCAGCAGCCAAGATCGAGCCGATAATTCACCCCTCCACTTT. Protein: CASSQDRADNSPLHF.

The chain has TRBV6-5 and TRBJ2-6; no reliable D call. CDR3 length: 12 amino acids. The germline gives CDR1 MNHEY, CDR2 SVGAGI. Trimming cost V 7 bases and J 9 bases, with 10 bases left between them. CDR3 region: CASTTEHNVLTF. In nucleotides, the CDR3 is TGTGCCAGCACTACGGAGCACAACGTCCTGACTTTC.

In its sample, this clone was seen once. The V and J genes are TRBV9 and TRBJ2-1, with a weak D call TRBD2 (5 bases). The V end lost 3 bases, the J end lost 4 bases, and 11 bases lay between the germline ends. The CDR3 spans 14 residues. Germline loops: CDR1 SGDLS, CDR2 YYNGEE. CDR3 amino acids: CASSDAADYNEQFF. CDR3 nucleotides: TGTGCCAGCAGCGATGCAGCGGATTACAATGAGCAGTTCTTC.

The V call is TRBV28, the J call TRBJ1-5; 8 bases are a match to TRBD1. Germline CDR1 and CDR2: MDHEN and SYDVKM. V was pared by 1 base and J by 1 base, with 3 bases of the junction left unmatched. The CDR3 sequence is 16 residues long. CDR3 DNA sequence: TGTGCCAGCAGTTTATCAAGGACAGGGAGCAATCAGCCCCAGCATTTT. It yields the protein CASSLSRTGSNQPQHF.

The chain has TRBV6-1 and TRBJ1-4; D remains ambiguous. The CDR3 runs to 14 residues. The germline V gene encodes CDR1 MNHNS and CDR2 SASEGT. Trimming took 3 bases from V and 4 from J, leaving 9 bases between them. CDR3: CASSDGRINEKLFF. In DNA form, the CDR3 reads TGTGCCAGCAGTGATGGCAGGATTAATGAAAAACTGTTTTTT.

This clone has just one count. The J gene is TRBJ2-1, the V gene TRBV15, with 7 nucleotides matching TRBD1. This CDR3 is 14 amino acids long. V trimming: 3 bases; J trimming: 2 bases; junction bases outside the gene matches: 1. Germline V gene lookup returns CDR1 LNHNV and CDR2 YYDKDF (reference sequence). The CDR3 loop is CATSRRGPYNEQFF. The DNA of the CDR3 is TGTGCCACCAGCAGGAGGGGGCCCTACAATGAGCAGTTCTTC.